This section outlines one T cell receptor (beta chain) sequence together with its context. Its antigen specificity is not known. The input lacks base qualities; no much larger clone sits a single base away. In the prospective study, participants were roughly 18 to 89 years old, resided in 24 geographic areas of the United States, and were enrolled through a virtual design. Cohort assignment in the prospective study relied on participant-reported clinical history from a screening survey and a study questionnaire. Recovered participants in ImmuneRACE Cohort 3 were defined by two consecutive negative NP/OP PCR tests, clearance by a healthcare professional, or resolution of symptoms. In the prospective study, mobile phlebotomists collected whole blood, serum and a nasopharyngeal or oropharyngeal swab from each participant. Prospective study participants could optionally give additional blood draws and questionnaires over a roughly two-month period. Blood samples from the prospective study were shipped frozen or at room temperature prior to DNA extraction.

The data stem from a study of blood T cell repertoires in COVID-19 (TCRdb year 2020). General notes on the study: Collaborator samples came from the United States, Italy and Spain and covered acute and convalescent phases of COVID-19. The samples were drawn from the first 160 participants of the ongoing ImmuneRACE study and from 950 to 1,500 subjects provided by 6 global collaborators. Deeply sampled blood TCRbeta repertoires from subjects exposed to, actively infected with, or recovered from COVID-19 were included in the dataset. The prospective study material was composed of cDNA or gDNA derived from T cells, B-cell-depleted T cells, or PBMCs. A de-identified subject ID, COVID-19 status, age in years and sex were almost always included in the sample metadata. The repertoires were released in a freely available public database meant as a resource for research on the immune response to SARS-CoV-2. HLA class I and class II types, where available, came from metadata supplied by the sample provider rather than from assay-based typing.

What the work shows at the level of the full study, not this receptor alone: Clinical and demographic metadata were provided uncurated, with the amount varying by source and participant.

Relative to germline, V is 4 bases shorter and J is 7 bases shorter, with 18 bases between their ends. CDR1 and CDR2 (SGDLS, YYNGEE) derive from the germline V gene. Counted from cysteine to phenylalanine, this CDR3 has 14 amino acids. Only the CDR3 part of the read is kept: 42 bases, read in frame from the first base. TCRbeta CDR3 regions were amplified from genomic DNA using the immunoSEQ Assay, a bias-controlled multiplex PCR. In the original analysis: The number of nucleated cells in each sample was estimated by amplification of reference gene primers within the assay. To quantify the absolute abundance of each unique TCRbeta CDR3 rearrangement, sequence reads were collapsed and filtered. For each sample, productive Simpson clonality was calculated as the square root of Simpson's diversity index over productive rearrangements. TCRdb provides this immuneACCESS table in a form limited to in-frame rearrangements. Some clones are lacking; in checked studies, under half of them reflect an unresolved V gene, and why the rest are absent is not known. That table is the source of V, J and clone size, and D and trimming were worked out from the DNA. Here the sample has 150,000 to 200,000 clones; about four fifths occur a single time. The leading ten clones occupy 11% of the sample.

The sample comprised PBMCs or T cells enriched from blood (not recorded which). The receptor was isolated from a man aged 50 to 60 who had recovered from COVID-19. The chain links TRBV9 with TRBJ2-7; the D region possibly corresponds to TRBD1 (7 bases align). The DNA reads TGTGCCAGCAGCTTTGCAGGGGGGCCGTATGAGCAGTACTTC. It translates to CASSFAGGPYEQYF. When the CDR3 is completed using the reference TRBV9 and TRBJ2-7 genes on either side, the full variable domain is DSGVTQTPKHLITATGQRVTLRCSPRSGDLSVYWYQQSLDQGLQFLIQYYNGEERAKGNILERFSAQQFPDLHSELNLSSLELGDSALYFCASSFAGGPYEQYFGPGTRLTVT.